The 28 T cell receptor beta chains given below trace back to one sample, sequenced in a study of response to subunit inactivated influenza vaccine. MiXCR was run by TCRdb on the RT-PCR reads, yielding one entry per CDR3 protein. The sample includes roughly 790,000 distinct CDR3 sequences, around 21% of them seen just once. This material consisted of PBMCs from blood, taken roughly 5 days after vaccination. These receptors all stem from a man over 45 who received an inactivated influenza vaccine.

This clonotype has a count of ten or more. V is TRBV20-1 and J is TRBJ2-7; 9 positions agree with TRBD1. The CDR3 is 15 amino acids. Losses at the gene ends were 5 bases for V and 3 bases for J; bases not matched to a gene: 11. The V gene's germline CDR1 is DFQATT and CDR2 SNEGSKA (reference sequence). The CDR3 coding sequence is TGCAGTGCTTCCCCGGACAGGGGAATTCACTACGAGCAGTACTTC. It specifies CSASPDRGIHYEQYF.

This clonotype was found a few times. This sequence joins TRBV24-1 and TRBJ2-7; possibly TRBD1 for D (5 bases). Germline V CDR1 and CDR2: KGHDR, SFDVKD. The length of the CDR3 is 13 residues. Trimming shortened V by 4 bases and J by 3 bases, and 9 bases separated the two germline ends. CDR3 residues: CATSDSQGYEQYF. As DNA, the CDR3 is TGTGCCACCAGTGACTCCCAGGGCTACGAGCAGTACTTC.

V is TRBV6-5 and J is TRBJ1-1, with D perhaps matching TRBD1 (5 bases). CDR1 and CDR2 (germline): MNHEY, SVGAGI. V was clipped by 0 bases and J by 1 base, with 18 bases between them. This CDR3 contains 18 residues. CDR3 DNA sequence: TGTGCCAGCAGTTACTCCGGGAGTCGGGGGGAGGGGAACACTGAAGCTTTCTTT. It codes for CASSYSGSRGEGNTEAFF.

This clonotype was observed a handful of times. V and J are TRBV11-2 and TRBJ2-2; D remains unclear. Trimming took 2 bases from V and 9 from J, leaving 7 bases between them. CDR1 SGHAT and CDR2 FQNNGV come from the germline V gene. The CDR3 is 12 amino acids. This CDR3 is CASSLQQWELFF. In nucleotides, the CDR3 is TGTGCCAGCAGCTTACAGCAGTGGGAGCTGTTTTTT.

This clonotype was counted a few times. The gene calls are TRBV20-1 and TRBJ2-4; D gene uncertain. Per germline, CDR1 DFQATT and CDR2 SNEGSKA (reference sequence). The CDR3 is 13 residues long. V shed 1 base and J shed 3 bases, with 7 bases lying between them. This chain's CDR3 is CSARGDYKNIQYF. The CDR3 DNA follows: TGCAGTGCTAGAGGCGATTACAAAAACATTCAGTACTTC.

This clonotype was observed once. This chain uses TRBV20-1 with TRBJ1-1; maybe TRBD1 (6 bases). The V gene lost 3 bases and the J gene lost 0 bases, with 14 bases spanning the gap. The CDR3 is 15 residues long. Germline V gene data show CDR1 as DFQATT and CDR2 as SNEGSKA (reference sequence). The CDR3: CSARLSGTLNTEAFF. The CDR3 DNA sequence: TGCAGTGCTAGGTTGTCGGGGACACTGAACACTGAAGCTTTCTTT.

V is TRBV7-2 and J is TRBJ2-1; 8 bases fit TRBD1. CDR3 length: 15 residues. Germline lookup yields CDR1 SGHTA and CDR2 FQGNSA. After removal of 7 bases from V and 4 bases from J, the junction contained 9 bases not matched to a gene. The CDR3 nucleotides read TGTGCCAGCATCAAAGGACAGGGTGCATACAATGAGCAGTTCTTC. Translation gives CASIKGQGAYNEQFF.

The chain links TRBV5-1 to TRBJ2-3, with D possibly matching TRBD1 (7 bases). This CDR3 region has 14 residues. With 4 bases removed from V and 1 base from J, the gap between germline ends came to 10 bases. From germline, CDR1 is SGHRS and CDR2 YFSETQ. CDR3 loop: CASSAGQRTDTQYF. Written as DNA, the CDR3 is TGCGCCAGCAGCGCGGGACAGCGCACAGATACGCAGTATTTT.

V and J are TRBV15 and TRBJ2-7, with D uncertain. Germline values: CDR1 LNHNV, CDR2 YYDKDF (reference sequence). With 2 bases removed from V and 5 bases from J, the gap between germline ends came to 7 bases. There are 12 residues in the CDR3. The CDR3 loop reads CATSRNTNEQYF. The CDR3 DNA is TGTGCCACCAGCAGAAATACGAACGAGCAGTACTTC.

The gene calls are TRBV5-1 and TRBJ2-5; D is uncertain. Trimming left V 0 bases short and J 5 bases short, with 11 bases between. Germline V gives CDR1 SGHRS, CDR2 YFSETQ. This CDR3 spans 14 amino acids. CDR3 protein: CASSLEDLRETQYF. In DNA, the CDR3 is TGCGCCAGCAGCTTGGAAGACCTTAGGGAGACCCAGTACTTC.

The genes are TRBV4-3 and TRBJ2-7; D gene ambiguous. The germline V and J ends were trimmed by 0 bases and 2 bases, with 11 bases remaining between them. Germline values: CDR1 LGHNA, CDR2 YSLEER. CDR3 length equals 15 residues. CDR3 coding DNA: TGCGCCAGCAGCCAAGATTGGAATCGAGCCTACGAGCAGTACTTC. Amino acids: CASSQDWNRAYEQYF.

Here the CDR3 reads CASSLGVVDTQYF. CDR3 nucleotide sequence: TGTGCCAGCAGCTTAGGAGTGGTGGATACGCAGTATTTT. The chain combines TRBV7-3 with TRBJ2-3; D unresolved. V lost 2 bases and J 6 bases, leaving 9 bases between the germline ends. The germline CDR1 and CDR2 sequences are SGHTA and FQGTGA. The CDR3 covers 13 residues.

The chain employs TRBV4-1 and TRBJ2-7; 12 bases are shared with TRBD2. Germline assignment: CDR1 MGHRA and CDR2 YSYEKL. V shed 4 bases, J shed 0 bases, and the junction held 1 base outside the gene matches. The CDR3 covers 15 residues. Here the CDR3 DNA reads TGCGCCAGCAGCCCGACTAGCGGGAGCTCCTACGAGCAGTACTTC. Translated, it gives CASSPTSGSSYEQYF.

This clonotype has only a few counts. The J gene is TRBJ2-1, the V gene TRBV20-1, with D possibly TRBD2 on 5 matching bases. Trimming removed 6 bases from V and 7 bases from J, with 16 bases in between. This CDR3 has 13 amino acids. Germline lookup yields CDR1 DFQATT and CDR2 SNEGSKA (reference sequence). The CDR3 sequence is CSASRGNTNEQFF. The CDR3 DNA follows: TGCAGTGCCTCGAGAGGGAATACAAATGAGCAGTTCTTC.

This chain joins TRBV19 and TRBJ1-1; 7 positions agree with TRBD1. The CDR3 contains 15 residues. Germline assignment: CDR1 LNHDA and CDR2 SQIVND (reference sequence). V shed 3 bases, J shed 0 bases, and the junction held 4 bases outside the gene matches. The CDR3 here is CASSIGQELNTEAFF. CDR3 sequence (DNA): TGTGCCAGTAGTATCGGACAGGAACTGAACACTGAAGCTTTCTTT.

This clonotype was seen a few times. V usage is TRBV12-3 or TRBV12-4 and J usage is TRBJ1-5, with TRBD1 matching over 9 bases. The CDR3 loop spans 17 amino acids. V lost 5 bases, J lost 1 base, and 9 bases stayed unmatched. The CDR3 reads CASSPWRGTGSNQPQHF. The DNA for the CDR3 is TGTGCCAGCAGTCCTTGGCGGGGGACAGGGAGCAATCAGCCCCAGCATTTT.

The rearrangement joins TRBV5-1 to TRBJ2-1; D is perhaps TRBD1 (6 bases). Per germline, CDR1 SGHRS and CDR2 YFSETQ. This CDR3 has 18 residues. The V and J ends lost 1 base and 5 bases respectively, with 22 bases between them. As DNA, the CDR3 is TGCGCCAGCAGCTTGCCAGTAAAAACAGGGCCATCGGACAATGAGCAGTTCTTC. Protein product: CASSLPVKTGPSDNEQFF.

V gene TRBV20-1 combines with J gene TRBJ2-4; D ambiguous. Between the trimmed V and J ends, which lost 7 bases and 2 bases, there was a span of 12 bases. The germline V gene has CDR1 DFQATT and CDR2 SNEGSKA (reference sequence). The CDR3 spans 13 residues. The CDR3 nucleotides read TGCAGTGTTAGCCCCCGAACCAAAAACATTCAGTACTTC. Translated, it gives CSVSPRTKNIQYF.

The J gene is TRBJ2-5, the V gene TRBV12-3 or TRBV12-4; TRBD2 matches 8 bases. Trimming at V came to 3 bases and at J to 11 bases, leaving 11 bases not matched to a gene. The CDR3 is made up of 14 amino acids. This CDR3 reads CASSFSAGGPRQYF. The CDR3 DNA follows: TGTGCCAGCAGTTTTTCGGCGGGGGGCCCCAGGCAGTACTTC.

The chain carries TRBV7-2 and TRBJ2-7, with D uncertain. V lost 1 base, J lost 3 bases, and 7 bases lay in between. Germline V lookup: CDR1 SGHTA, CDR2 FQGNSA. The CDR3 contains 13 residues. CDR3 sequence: CASSLGFYYEQYF. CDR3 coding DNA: TGTGCCAGCAGCTTAGGATTCTACTACGAGCAGTACTTC. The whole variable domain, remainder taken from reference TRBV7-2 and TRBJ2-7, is GAGVSQSPSNKVTEKGKDVELRCDPISGHTALYWYRQSLGQGLEFLIYFQGNSAPDKSGLPSDRFSAERTGGSVSTLTIQRTQQEDSAVYLCASSLGFYYEQYFGPGTRLTVT.

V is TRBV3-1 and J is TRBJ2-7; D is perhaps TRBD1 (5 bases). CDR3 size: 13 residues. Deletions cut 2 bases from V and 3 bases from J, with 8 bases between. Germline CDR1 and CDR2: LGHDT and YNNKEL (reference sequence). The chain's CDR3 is CASSQYQGYEQYF. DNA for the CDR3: TGTGCCAGCAGCCAATATCAGGGCTACGAGCAGTACTTC.

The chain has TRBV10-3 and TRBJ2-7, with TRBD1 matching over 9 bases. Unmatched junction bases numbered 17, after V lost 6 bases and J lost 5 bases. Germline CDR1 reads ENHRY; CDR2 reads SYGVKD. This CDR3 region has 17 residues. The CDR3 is CAIRNSKGQGAGHEQYF. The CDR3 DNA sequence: TGTGCCATCAGAAACTCCAAGGGACAGGGAGCGGGGCACGAGCAGTACTTC.

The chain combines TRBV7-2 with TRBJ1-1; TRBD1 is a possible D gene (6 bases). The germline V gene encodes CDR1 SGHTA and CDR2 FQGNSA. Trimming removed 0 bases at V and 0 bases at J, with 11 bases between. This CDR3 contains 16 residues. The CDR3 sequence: CASSLAGAGLNTEAFF. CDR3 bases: TGTGCCAGCAGCTTAGCGGGGGCAGGGTTGAACACTGAAGCTTTCTTT.

CDR3 protein: CASSGPGQGLADTQYF. The CDR3 nucleotides read TGTGCCAGCAGCGGACCGGGACAGGGGCTGGCAGATACGCAGTATTTT. The V call is TRBV6-1, the J call TRBJ2-3; TRBD1 agrees at 10 bases. The CDR3 has 16 amino acids. Germline trimming cut 6 bases from V and 4 bases from J; bases unmatched to any gene: 10. Germline values: CDR1 MNHNS, CDR2 SASEGT.

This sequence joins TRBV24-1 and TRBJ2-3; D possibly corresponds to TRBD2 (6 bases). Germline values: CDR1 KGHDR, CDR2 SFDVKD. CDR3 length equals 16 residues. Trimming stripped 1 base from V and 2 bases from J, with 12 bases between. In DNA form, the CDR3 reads TGTGCCACCAGTGATTTTTCTAGCGTCTACACAGATACGCAGTATTTT. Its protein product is CATSDFSSVYTDTQYF.

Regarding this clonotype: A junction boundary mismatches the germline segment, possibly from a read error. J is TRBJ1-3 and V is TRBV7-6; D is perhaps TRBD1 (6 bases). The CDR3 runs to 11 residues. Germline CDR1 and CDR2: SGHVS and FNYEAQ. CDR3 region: CASSLGQAPHF. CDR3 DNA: TGTGCCAGCAGCTTAGGACAGGCCCCTCATTTT.

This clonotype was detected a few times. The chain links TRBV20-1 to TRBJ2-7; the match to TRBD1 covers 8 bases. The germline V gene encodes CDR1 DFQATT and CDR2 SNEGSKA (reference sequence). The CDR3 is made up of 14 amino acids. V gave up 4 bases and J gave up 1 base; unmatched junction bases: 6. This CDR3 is CSAMDRVNSYEQYF. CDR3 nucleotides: TGCAGTGCTATGGACAGGGTGAATTCCTACGAGCAGTACTTC.

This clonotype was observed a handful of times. The CDR3 DNA reads TGTGCCAGCACGAGGGACAGGCCCCACCAAGAGACCCAGTACTTC. It encodes CASTRDRPHQETQYF. The chain links TRBV6-4 to TRBJ2-5, with TRBD1 identical over 8 bases. Germline lookup yields CDR1 MRHNA and CDR2 SNTAGT. The V gene end was trimmed by 7 bases and the J gene end by 0 bases; junction bases not matched to a gene: 7. This CDR3 is 15 amino acids long.